This TCR beta chain was found in a study of vaccination and CD4 T cells after COVID-19. Looking at the study overall: Stimulation of the cells used overlapping spike peptide pools from SARS-CoV-2 and from the common cold coronaviruses HCoV-NL63, HCoV-OC43 and HCoV-229E.

This clonotype was observed a few times. Its target is not known. Per germline, CDR1 SNHLY and CDR2 FYNNEI. Trimming stripped 3 bases from V and 6 bases from J, with 9 bases between. The CDR3 consists of 14 residues. With the Oncomine TCR Beta short-read assay, DNA from cultured CD4+ T cells was sequenced. Once CD4+ T cells had been cultured, genomic DNA was extracted from them. TCRdb independently ran MiXCR on the PCR reads; one entry per CDR3 protein. The sample yields 13,000 to 15,000 distinct CDR3 sequences, roughly 22% seen once. The sample's treatment: approximately nine-day PBMC culture with coronavirus spike peptide pools or control peptides (ViraFEST assay). Peptide-pool expansion of antigen-specific T cells preceded TCR sequencing in ViraFEST.

The chain recombines TRBV2 with TRBJ1-6; a possible D gene is TRBD1 (5 bases). The origin of this receptor is a human donor who received a COVID-19 vaccine. Sequences were derived from CD4+ T cells from blood, cultured in vitro, sampled before SARS-CoV-2 vaccination. Here the CDR3 DNA reads TGTGCCAGCAGTGAGGGGGATTTTAATTCACCCCTCCACTTT. Translating gives CASSEGDFNSPLHF.